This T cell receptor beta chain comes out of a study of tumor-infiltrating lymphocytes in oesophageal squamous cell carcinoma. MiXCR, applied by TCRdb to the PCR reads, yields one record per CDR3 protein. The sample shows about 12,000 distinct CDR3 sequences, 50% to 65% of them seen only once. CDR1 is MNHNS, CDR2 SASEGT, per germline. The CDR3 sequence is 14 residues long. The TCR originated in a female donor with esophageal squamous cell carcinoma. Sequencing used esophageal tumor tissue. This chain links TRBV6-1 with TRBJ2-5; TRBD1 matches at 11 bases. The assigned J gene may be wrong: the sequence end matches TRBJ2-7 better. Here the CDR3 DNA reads TGTGCCAGCTCTCGGGACAGGGGGACCTACGAGCAGTACTTC. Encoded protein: CASSRDRGTYEQYF.